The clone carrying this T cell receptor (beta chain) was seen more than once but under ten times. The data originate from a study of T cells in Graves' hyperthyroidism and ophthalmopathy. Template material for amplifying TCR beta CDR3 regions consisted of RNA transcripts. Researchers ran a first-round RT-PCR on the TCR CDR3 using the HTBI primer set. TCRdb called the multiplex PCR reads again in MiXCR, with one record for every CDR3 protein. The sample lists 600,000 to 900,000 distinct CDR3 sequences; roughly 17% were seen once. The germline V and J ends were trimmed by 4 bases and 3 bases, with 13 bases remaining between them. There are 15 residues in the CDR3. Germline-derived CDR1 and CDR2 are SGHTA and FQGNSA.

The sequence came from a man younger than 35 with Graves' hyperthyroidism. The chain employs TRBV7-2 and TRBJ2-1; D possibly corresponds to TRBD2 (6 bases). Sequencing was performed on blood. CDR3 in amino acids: CASSSLRLDYNEQFF. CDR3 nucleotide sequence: TGTGCCAGCAGCTCCTTACGACTAGACTACAATGAGCAGTTCTTC.